Detailed here is one T cell receptor beta chain. Which antigen it targets is not known. Base qualities are not at hand, and no much larger clone is one base apart. Patients with a history of autoimmune disease or receiving systemic immunosuppression were excluded from the trial. Peripheral blood for TCR sequencing was drawn from every dose cohort at baseline, at cycle 4 day 1 and at cycle 7 day 1. The samples were drawn from a first-in-human, open-label, multicenter phase I dose-escalation trial of ivuxolimab. The trial enrolled adults with locally advanced or metastatic head and neck squamous cell, hepatocellular, melanoma or renal cell carcinoma. Before TCR sequencing, CD4+ and CD8+ T cells were separately sorted from peripheral blood. V is trimmed back by 1 base and J by 4 bases, and the junction contains 5 bases that no gene match accounts for. The CDR3 covers 16 residues, taking in both the cysteine and the phenylalanine. Only the CDR3 part of the read is kept: 48 bases, read in frame from the first base. In the germline V gene (reference sequence), CDR1 corresponds to SEHNR and CDR2 to FQNEAQ.

The data were taken from a study of OX40 agonist ivuxolimab in advanced cancers. About the investigation overall: Ivuxolimab was an agonistic, fully human IgG2 monoclonal antibody directed against OX40 (CD134), a costimulatory receptor. Intravenous ivuxolimab was administered to patients every 2 weeks at six dose levels: 0.01, 0.1, 0.3, 1.5, 3 and 10 mg/kg. Of the roughly 51 patients in dose escalation, 19 had hepatocellular carcinoma, around 15 had melanoma, 9 had renal cell carcinoma and 9 had head and neck cancer. In the dose-escalation cohort, 82.7% of patients were male, and the mean age was around 60 years, with a range of about 23 to 85. Patients were allowed to have had prior anti-PD-1, anti-PD-L1 or anti-CTLA-4 therapy, and around 43% of the dose-escalation patients had been treated with checkpoint inhibitors. Partial responses occurred in three dose-escalation patients, of whom one had hepatocellular carcinoma and two had cutaneous melanoma. The point of sequencing TCRbeta in the periphery was to test whether ivuxolimab changed TCR sequence diversity and drove clonal T-cell expansion. The paper describes the monotherapy dose-escalation part (N of about 52 patients) of the phase I trial of ivuxolimab.

To sequence the TCRbeta CDR3 region, genomic DNA was isolated from the sorted cells. The immunoSEQ Assay was used for sequencing of TCRbeta CDR3 regions. The source is immuneACCESS, and TCRdb retained only in-frame sequences with V and J called. Part of the clones is not carried over; for the studies checked, unresolved V genes explain less than half of this, and the remainder is unexplained. The sample profile shows roughly 15,000 clones; roughly 80% of them were found once. Jointly, the top ten make up roughly two fifths of the sample. Points the paper makes about the study in general: The antigen specificity of the clonally expanded peripheral T cells was not determined. Clonal expansion of both CD4+ and CD8+ blood T cells was observed from baseline to week 6 at doses 0.1 to 3.0 mg/kg. In the 0.1-3.0 mg/kg groups, partial responders had among the lowest normalized peripheral clonal expansion, particularly in CD8+ T cells. Low levels of normalized T-cell clonal expansion were also seen in some nonresponding patients. After ivuxolimab, expanded clones were on average more numerous among CD8+ T cells than among CD4+ T cells.

The sequence is built from TRBV7-9 and TRBJ2-2, with 8 bases aligning to TRBD1. The sequence derives from an adult with an advanced solid tumor such as melanoma, head and neck, liver or kidney cancer. The sequencing used CD4+ or CD8+ T cells sorted from blood, collected in a trial of the OX40 agonist ivuxolimab. The CDR3 amino acid sequence is: CASSLGGRGLTGELFF. Here is the DNA: TGTGCCAGCAGCTTAGGAGGCAGGGGGCTCACCGGGGAGCTGTTTTTT.